These T cell receptor beta chains were read from a single sample in a study of cytomegalovirus exposure and HLA in healthy donors. Sequencing used immunoSEQ multiplex PCR; TCRdb keeps in-frame clones, though not all of them. The sample gives roughly 110,000 clones, roughly 80% of which show up once; roughly 3.4% is in the top ten. The source material was PBMCs. These receptors came from a man in his 60s in good health and CMV-seronegative. Each CDR3 is given with its conserved first and last residue. The D gene is left open where the match is weak. Clone size appears in some rows only: once, few, many, or a class for an expanded clone.

>.|TRBV7-3|TRBJ2-5|TRBD2
CASSLLAGVRETQYF
TGTGCCAGCAGCTTACTAGCGGGGGTTCGTGAGACCCAGTACTTC
>.|TRBV7-9|TRBJ2-5|.
CASSSGLEETQYF
TGTGCCAGCAGCTCCGGACTGGAAGAGACCCAGTACTTC
>.|TRBV19|TRBJ1-2|TRBD1
CASSIGQGRNYGYTF
TGTGCCAGTAGTATCGGACAGGGTCGGAACTATGGCTACACCTTC
>.|TRBV2|TRBJ2-5|TRBD2
CARPPGLASSKTQYF
TGTGCCAGACCACCGGGACTAGCGTCCTCCAAGACCCAGTACTTC
>.|TRBV5-1|TRBJ2-1|.
CASSGEGGPRVPSYNEQFF
TGCGCCAGCAGTGGAGAAGGGGGACCAAGGGTGCCCTCCTACAATGAGCAGTTCTTC
>.|TRBV5-1|TRBJ2-3|.
CASSLVTSSTDTQYF
TGCGCCAGCAGCTTGGTCACTAGCAGCACAGATACGCAGTATTTT
>few|TRBV2|TRBJ2-7|TRBD1
CASSRRQGANEQYF
TGTGCCAGCAGTCGGAGACAGGGGGCTAACGAGCAGTACTTC
>.|TRBV5-1|TRBJ2-1|.
CASGQTYNEQFF
TGCGCCAGCGGACAGACCTACAATGAGCAGTTCTTC
>.|TRBV9|TRBJ2-5|TRBD1
CASSVATGVSETQYF
TGTGCCAGCAGCGTCGCGACAGGGGTTTCAGAGACCCAGTACTTC
>.|TRBV19|TRBJ2-2|.
CASSRGAGTNTGELFF
TGTGCCAGTAGTCGAGGGGCGGGGACGAACACCGGGGAGCTGTTTTTT
>few|TRBV9|TRBJ1-2|.
CASSEGLQPNYGYTF
TGTGCCAGCAGCGAGGGGTTACAGCCTAACTATGGCTACACCTTC
>.|TRBV2|TRBJ1-2|TRBD1
CASNPGGLDYGYTF
TGTGCCAGCAATCCAGGGGGTTTGGACTATGGCTACACCTTC
>.|TRBV11-1|TRBJ1-2|TRBD1
CASSQAGQGRYGYTF
TGTGCCAGCAGCCAAGCGGGACAGGGCCGCTATGGCTACACCTTC
>.|TRBV7-2|TRBJ2-3|.
CASSSKVWARDTQYF
TGTGCCAGCAGTTCAAAGGTATGGGCTCGTGATACGCAGTATTTT
>.|TRBV9|TRBJ2-1|.
CASSVRGLGRGGVEQFF
TGTGCCAGCAGCGTCCGGGGGCTTGGGCGAGGGGGCGTTGAGCAGTTCTTC
>.|TRBV30|TRBJ1-2|TRBD1
CAWRDRVGGYTF
TGTGCCTGGAGGGACAGGGTCGGTGGCTACACCTTC
>once|TRBV5-1|TRBJ1-4|.
CATRAATNEKLFF
TGCGCCACCAGGGCTGCAACTAATGAAAAACTGTTTTTT
>.|TRBV5-1|TRBJ1-3|.
CASSLAPPGYGNTIYF
TGCGCCAGCAGCTTGGCTCCACCGGGGTACGGAAACACCATATATTTT
>.|TRBV20-1|TRBJ2-1|TRBD1
CSALGQAEQFF
TGCAGTGCTCTTGGACAGGCTGAGCAGTTCTTC
>.|TRBV21-1|TRBJ1-5|.
CASSKGGQKKNQPQHF
TGTGCCAGCAGCAAAGGGGGACAGAAGAAGAATCAGCCCCAGCATTTT
>.|TRBV11-1|TRBJ1-2|.
CASSLDKTTYGYTF
TGTGCCAGCAGCTTAGATAAGACAACCTATGGCTACACCTTC
>.|TRBV7-7|TRBJ2-1|.
CASSVGLSYNEQFF
TGTGCCAGCAGCGTTGGACTCTCCTACAATGAGCAGTTCTTC
>.|TRBV5-6|TRBJ2-7|.
CASGSIKSGAEQYF
TGTGCCAGCGGCTCCATCAAATCAGGGGCCGAGCAGTACTTC
>few|TRBV7-8|TRBJ2-1|.
CASSLLYPHRHTYNEQFF
TGTGCCAGCAGCTTGCTCTACCCCCACAGGCACACCTACAATGAGCAGTTCTTC
>.|TRBV28|TRBJ2-1|.
CASRMSDLVGGTAYNEQFF
TGTGCCAGCAGAATGTCGGATCTCGTCGGCGGGACAGCCTACAATGAGCAGTTCTTC
>once|TRBV6-5|TRBJ2-1|.
CASSYGLGDEQFF
TGTGCCAGCAGTTACGGATTAGGAGATGAGCAGTTCTTC
>.|TRBV28|TRBJ2-1|TRBD1
CASSFSGQGAYNEQFF
TGTGCCAGCAGTTTCTCCGGACAGGGGGCTTACAATGAGCAGTTCTTC
>.|TRBV9|TRBJ1-1|.
CASSALTRMNTEAFF
TGTGCCAGCAGCGCCTTAACACGAATGAACACTGAAGCTTTCTTT
>.|TRBV7-2|TRBJ2-1|.
CASSLTGEQFF
TGTGCCAGCAGTCTTACAGGGGAGCAGTTCTTC
>few|TRBV5-1|TRBJ1-6|.
CASSLTDNSPLHF
TGCGCCAGCAGCTTGACAGATAATTCACCCCTCCACTTT
>once|TRBV5-4|TRBJ2-1|.
CASSLDIASNEQFF
TGTGCCAGCAGCTTGGATATAGCGTCAAATGAGCAGTTCTTC
>.|TRBV9|TRBJ2-2|.
CASTLWGEPGELFF
TGTGCCAGCACTTTATGGGGCGAGCCCGGGGAGCTGTTTTTT
>.|TRBV19|TRBJ1-2|TRBD1
CASSIGGQGADGYTF
TGTGCCAGTAGTATAGGGGGACAGGGGGCTGATGGCTACACCTTC
>.|TRBV7-2|TRBJ1-2|TRBD1
CASSSGGQNYGYTF
TGTGCCAGTAGCAGTGGGGGACAGAATTATGGCTACACCTTC
>few|TRBV2|TRBJ2-7|.
CASIRPGAGRKYF
TGTGCCAGCATTCGGCCAGGGGCAGGGCGGAAGTACTTC
>.|TRBV6-5|TRBJ1-4|.
CASTLTGGVNEKLFF
TGTGCCAGCACCCTTACGGGGGGGGTAAATGAAAAACTGTTTTTT
>.|TRBV18|TRBJ2-3|.
CASSPGDTQYF
TGTGCCAGCTCCCCGGGGGATACGCAGTATTTT
>few|TRBV12-2|TRBJ2-2|.
CASRSLRSGQGNTGELFF
TGTGCAAGTCGCTCCCTAAGGTCGGGACAGGGGAACACCGGGGAGCTGTTTTTT
>.|TRBV5-1|TRBJ2-6|TRBD1
CASSPPDRGANVLTF
TGCGCCAGCAGCCCACCGGACAGGGGGGCCAACGTCCTGACTTTC
>.|TRBV7-3|TRBJ2-5|.
CASSRTGQETQYF
TGTGCCAGCAGCCGCACAGGGCAAGAGACCCAGTACTTC
>.|TRBV6-5|TRBJ1-2|TRBD1
CATRTGGNYGYTF
TGTGCCACCAGGACAGGGGGGAATTATGGCTACACCTTC
>.|TRBV5-1|TRBJ2-1|TRBD2
CASSYPSGGTDNEQFF
TGCGCCAGCAGCTACCCTAGCGGGGGGACGGACAATGAGCAGTTCTTC
>.|TRBV29-1|TRBJ1-2|.
CSESRNNYGYTF
TGCAGCGAATCCAGGAACAACTATGGCTACACCTTC
>.|TRBV25-1|TRBJ1-1|.
CASSRRLDTEAFF
TGTGCCAGCAGTAGGAGGTTAGACACTGAAGCTTTCTTT
>.|TRBV10-3|TRBJ2-3|TRBD1
CAISGGQGSTDTQYF
TGTGCCATCAGTGGGGGACAGGGGAGCACAGATACGCAGTATTTT
>.|TRBV10-2|TRBJ1-5|.
CASRGGARNQPQHF
TGCGCCAGCAGAGGGGGGGCTCGGAATCAGCCCCAGCATTTT
>.|TRBV6-1|TRBJ1-2|.
CASSEAADYGYTF
TGTGCCAGCAGTGAAGCGGCAGACTATGGCTACACCTTC
>.|TRBV5-4|TRBJ2-5|TRBD2
CASSSGGGGKTQYF
TGTGCCAGCAGCTCCGGGGGGGGCGGGAAGACCCAGTACTTC
>.|TRBV30|TRBJ2-5|TRBD2
CAWSSQRGLQETQYF
TGTGCCTGGAGTTCTCAGCGGGGCCTACAAGAGACCCAGTACTTC